Listed below are T cell receptor beta chains from one sample, sequenced in a study of cytomegalovirus exposure and HLA in healthy donors. This table comes from immunoSEQ multiplex PCR, and its TCRdb copy is limited to in-frame clones, with some not included. The table has 150,000 to 200,000 clones, about 62% seen once. The sample was PBMCs. All receptors come from a man in his forties or fifties in good health and CMV-seronegative. CDR3s include the opening cysteine and the closing phenylalanine or tryptophan. The D gene is left open where the match is weak. The size field is filled for only some rows; it gives once, few, many or a size class.

CDR3,DNA,size,J,length,V,D
CASSFQRIYRQEETQYF,TGTGCCAGCAGCTTCCAACGAATCTACAGACAGGAGGAGACCCAGTACTTC,once,TRBJ2-5,17,TRBV7-2,.
CASSSLRGADTQYF,TGTGCCAGCAGCTCGCTCCGGGGTGCAGATACGCAGTATTTT,.,TRBJ2-3,14,TRBV5-8,.
CASSVARGHPADTQYF,TGTGCCAGCAGCGTAGCTCGAGGCCACCCTGCAGATACGCAGTATTTT,.,TRBJ2-3,16,TRBV9,.
CAISRAGPPYEQYF,TGTGCCATCAGCCGGGCGGGTCCACCCTACGAGCAGTACTTC,.,TRBJ2-7,14,TRBV10-3,.
CASSTRLAGDSTDTQYF,TGTGCCAGCAGCACGAGACTAGCGGGAGATAGCACAGATACGCAGTATTTT,.,TRBJ2-3,17,TRBV7-2,TRBD2
CASSLIRDRDHEQYF,TGTGCCAGCAGTTTAATACGGGACAGGGATCACGAGCAGTACTTC,.,TRBJ2-7,15,TRBV27,TRBD1
CASSLWESYNEQFF,TGTGCCAGCAGCTTATGGGAGTCCTACAATGAGCAGTTCTTC,.,TRBJ2-1,14,TRBV7-2,.
CATSYGQGNEKLFF,TGTGCCACCAGCTATGGGCAGGGAAATGAAAAACTGTTTTTT,.,TRBJ1-4,14,TRBV15,.
CASSSRDRGLGYTF,TGTGCCAGCAGCAGCCGGGACAGGGGGCTTGGCTACACCTTC,.,TRBJ1-2,14,TRBV14,TRBD1
CASSLRLAGRPYF,TGTGCCAGCAGTTTACGGCTAGCGGGGCGCCCGTACTTC,.,TRBJ2-7,13,TRBV28,TRBD2
CASSQEGSYPTYQETQYF,TGCGCCAGCAGCCAAGAGGGCAGTTATCCGACGTACCAAGAGACCCAGTACTTC,.,TRBJ2-5,18,TRBV4-1,.
CSVAGTDYEQYF,TGCAGCGTCGCCGGGACAGATTACGAGCAGTACTTC,.,TRBJ2-7,12,TRBV29-1,TRBD1
CASSLPTSGGDEQFF,TGTGCCAGCAGCCTCCCGACTAGCGGGGGGGATGAGCAGTTCTTC,.,TRBJ2-1,15,TRBV4-2,TRBD2
CASGLAGETQYF,TGTGCCAGCGGACTAGCGGGAGAGACCCAGTACTTC,.,TRBJ2-5,12,TRBV6-6,TRBD2
CAISEGPGAIGETQYF,TGTGCCATCAGTGAGGGACCAGGGGCTATAGGTGAGACCCAGTACTTC,.,TRBJ2-5,16,TRBV10-3,.
CASSYARVLNTGELFF,TGTGCCAGCAGTTATGCCAGGGTCCTTAACACCGGGGAGCTGTTTTTT,.,TRBJ2-2,16,TRBV6-5,.
CASSYLRGADTQYF,TGTGCCAGCAGCTACCTGAGAGGAGCAGATACGCAGTATTTT,.,TRBJ2-3,14,TRBV7-2,.
CASSSGLLGDEQFF,TGTGCCAGCAGTTCGGGACTGCTAGGCGATGAGCAGTTCTTC,.,TRBJ2-1,14,TRBV27,.
CASSTQGYEQYF,TGTGCCAGCAGTACACAGGGCTACGAGCAGTACTTC,.,TRBJ2-7,12,TRBV27,.
CASSPFTGGDEQFF,TGTGCCAGCTCACCTTTCACAGGGGGGGATGAGCAGTTCTTC,.,TRBJ2-1,14,TRBV18,.
CAWERSLNTEAFF,TGTGCCTGGGAGCGGTCACTGAACACTGAAGCTTTCTTT,.,TRBJ1-1,13,TRBV30,.
CASSLTGGGDISYEQYF,TGTGCCAGCAGCTTGACGGGCGGGGGGGATATCTCCTACGAGCAGTACTTC,few,TRBJ2-7,17,TRBV7-2,TRBD2
CASSMGGLGQTEAFF,TGTGCCAGTAGTATGGGGGGACTGGGACAGACTGAAGCTTTCTTT,.,TRBJ1-1,15,TRBV19,TRBD1
CASSLVTGGYTEAFF,TGCGCCAGCAGCTTGGTGACAGGTGGGTATACTGAAGCTTTCTTT,few,TRBJ1-1,15,TRBV5-1,.
CASRSGVTDTQYF,TGTGCCAGCAGATCAGGGGTAACAGATACGCAGTATTTT,few,TRBJ2-3,13,TRBV2,.
CASRSPGRETQYF,TGTGCCAGCAGAAGTCCGGGGAGGGAGACCCAGTACTTC,.,TRBJ2-5,13,TRBV6-5,.
CASPEGGTNTEAFF,TGTGCCAGTCCTGAGGGGGGGACGAACACTGAAGCTTTCTTT,.,TRBJ1-1,14,TRBV27,.
CASSMSYNEQFF,TGTGCCAGCAGTATGAGCTACAATGAGCAGTTCTTC,.,TRBJ2-1,12,TRBV6-1,.
CSVAIAGGGGETQYF,TGCAGCGTGGCAATAGCGGGGGGAGGAGGAGAGACCCAGTACTTC,.,TRBJ2-5,15,TRBV29-1,TRBD2
CASTQRSTAQNYGYTF,TGTGCCAGCACCCAACGCTCGACAGCTCAAAACTATGGCTACACCTTC,.,TRBJ1-2,16,TRBV2,.
CASRASGYSTDTQYF,TGCGCCAGCCGCGCTAGCGGGTATAGCACAGATACGCAGTATTTT,.,TRBJ2-3,15,TRBV5-1,TRBD2
CASSRTGGMDTDTQYF,TGTGCCAGCAGCAGAACAGGGGGCATGGACACAGATACGCAGTATTTT,.,TRBJ2-3,16,TRBV5-6,TRBD1